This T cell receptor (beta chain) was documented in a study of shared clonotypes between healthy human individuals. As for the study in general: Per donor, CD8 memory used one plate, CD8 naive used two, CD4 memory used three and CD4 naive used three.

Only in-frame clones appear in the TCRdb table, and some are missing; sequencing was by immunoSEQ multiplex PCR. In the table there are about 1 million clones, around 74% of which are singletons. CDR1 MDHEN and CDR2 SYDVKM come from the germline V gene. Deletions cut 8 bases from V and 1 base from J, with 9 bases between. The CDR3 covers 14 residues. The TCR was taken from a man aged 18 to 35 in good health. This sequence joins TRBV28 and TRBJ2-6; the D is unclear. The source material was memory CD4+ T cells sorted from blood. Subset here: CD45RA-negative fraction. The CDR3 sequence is CASGFRSGANVLTF. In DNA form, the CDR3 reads TGTGCCAGCGGATTCAGATCTGGGGCCAACGTCCTGACTTTC. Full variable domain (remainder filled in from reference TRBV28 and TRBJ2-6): DVKVTQSSRYLVKRTGEKVFLECVQDMDHENMFWYRQDPGLGLRLIYFSYDVKMKEKGDIPEGYSVSREKKERFSLILESASTNQTSMYLCASGFRSGANVLTFGAGSRLTVL.